This paragraph covers one T cell receptor beta chain sequence. Its antigen remains unidentified. Within one base of it there is no much larger clone, and no base qualities were kept. The germline V gene supplies CDR1 SGHNT and CDR2 YENEEA. The CDR3, from cysteine to phenylalanine, totals 15 residues. Only the CDR3 DNA is retained, 45 bases long and in frame from the first base. Between the V and J ends, shortened by 1 base and 4 bases respectively, the junction contains 12 bases. This entry comes from a study of blood T cells in healthy people across ages (dated by TCRdb to between 2015 and 2017). For context, the study as a whole: In model experiments, template switching captured roughly one uniquely barcoded TCR beta cDNA molecule for every two T cells. Four age groups were formed from the donors: young (average approximately 16 years), middle-aged (around 41), aged (62) and long-lived (around 82). The study analyzed two additional independent replicas of 1 million unique cDNA reads from the same blood draw for two donors, one aged 18 to 30 and one aged 80 or older. The study measured age-related changes in TCR beta repertoire diversity using deep sequencing normalized with unique cDNA molecular identifiers. To avoid experimental bias, donors of different ages were spread randomly across the sequencing lanes. Study-wide conclusions, independent of this receptor: Estimates of total diversity based on one million sequenced T cells were considered lower bounds and underestimates. Observed TCR beta diversity correlated strongly with the percentage of naive T cells measured by flow cytometry. Observed TCR beta diversity per million T cells fell roughly linearly with age, and a significant reduction was already apparent by age around 40. Conclusive comparison of naive and antigen-experienced compartments was prevented by the profiling of bulk unsorted PBMCs. Because donor CMV infection status was unknown, age-related changes in expanded clonotypes were potentially confounded. Compared with the aged group, the long-lived group had more naive CD4+ T cells, fewer expanded clones and increased TCR diversity, a pattern suggesting age selection.

Library prep was done by 5' RACE. The sequencing machine was an Illumina HiSeq 2500. The second PCR ran for roughly 7 to 11 cycles and used a J-beta primer mix along with a sample-barcoded 5' primer. A unique molecular identifier was introduced onto each TCR beta cDNA molecule by a template-switch 5' adaptor carrying 12 random nucleotides. Each sample yielded at least 2.5 million CDR3-containing paired-end reads. All of the RNA was converted into first-strand cDNA using the Mint cDNA synthesis kit, with a TRBC-specific oligonucleotide serving as the primer. All cDNA was treated with uracil-DNA glycosylase and then went through a first 18-cycle PCR with the universal primers M1SS and BC2_uni_R. The source study handled its data this way. For normalization, 1 million high-quality reads were randomly selected from each sample, with every read carrying a distinct molecular identifier. Reads with shared molecular identifiers were discarded instead of being binned into consensus sequences. MiTCR, set to a Q25 quality threshold and the strictest error-elimination algorithm, was used for CDR3 identification, clonotype clustering and error correction. A nonparametric unseen species model with Euler transformation was used to estimate a lower bound on total TCR beta diversity. TCRdb redid the processing of the public reads, applying fastp at Q25 and MiXCR, and retained in-frame beta chains. Each CDR3 protein appears once, grouped with its most common genes and DNA. These V and J calls are TCRdb output, not the study's own analysis. In all, the sample holds about 1,600,000 distinct CDR3 sequences, and approximately 38% of those were seen once. The biggest ten clones account for roughly 8.2% of the sample.

The roughly 38 donors, aged about 6 to 100 years, were systemically healthy Caucasian individuals from Russia. About 9.6 milliliters of peripheral blood were collected from each donor into EDTA-treated Vacutainer tubes. Ficoll-Paque density-gradient centrifugation was used to isolate PBMCs, with at least 6.5 million per sample. Total RNA, at least 5 micrograms per sample, was extracted from PBMCs with Trizol reagent. For every donor, flow cytometry on a PBMC aliquot measured the percentage of naive CD45RAhigh/CD27high T cells. Recombination linked TRBV11-3 to TRBJ2-3; a tentative D match to TRBD2 spans 5 bases. The sequencing input was blood. The receptor was derived from a woman under 30 in good health. The DNA sequence reads TGTGCCAGCAGCTTAGTGGTGGGAGCGGCAGATACGCAGTATTTT. It is translated as CASSLVVGAADTQYF.